A single sample gave rise to the 16 T cell receptor beta chains below, sequenced in a study of blood T cell repertoires in COVID-19. The assay was immunoSEQ multiplex PCR, and TCRdb's table has in-frame clones only and misses some. The sample holds 130,000 to 150,000 clones, approximately 84% seen once. Input material: peripheral blood. These receptors all come from a woman in her fifties or sixties with acute or convalescent COVID-19.

DNA of the CDR3: TGTGCCAGCAGCTTTATCCGGGGATACAATGAGCAGTTCTTC. It is translated as CASSFIRGYNEQFF. The V call is TRBV11-2, the J call TRBJ2-1, with D possibly being TRBD2 (5 bases). Germline CDR1 reads SGHAT; CDR2 reads FQNNGV. The germline V and J ends were trimmed by 3 bases and 4 bases, with 10 bases remaining between them. The CDR3 length is 14 residues.

The chain joins TRBV3-1 (or the pseudogene TRBV3-2) to TRBJ1-2; 9 bases are shared with TRBD1. The ends lost 3 bases at V and 1 base at J; junction bases unmatched: 3. CDR3 length: 15 residues. From germline, CDR1 is LGHDT and CDR2 YNNKEL (reference sequence). The CDR3 region is CASSHRDRVNYGYTF. CDR3 DNA sequence: TGTGCCAGCAGCCACCGGGACAGGGTTAACTATGGCTACACCTTC.

V and J are TRBV27 and TRBJ1-3; the D is unclear. This CDR3 region has 15 residues. Trimming cost V 6 bases and J 2 bases, with 14 bases left between them. Per germline, CDR1 MNHEY and CDR2 SMNVEV (reference sequence). The CDR3 sequence is CASSLSAFTGNTIYF. For the CDR3, the DNA is TGTGCCAGCAGCCTGAGTGCGTTTACTGGAAACACCATATATTTT.

This chain links TRBV18 with TRBJ2-1; 7 nucleotides agree with TRBD1. Germline CDR1 reads KGHSH; CDR2 reads LQKENI. The V gene end was trimmed by 2 bases and the J gene end by 6 bases; junction bases not matched to a gene: 4. The CDR3 totals 14 residues. CDR3: CASSPGTDGNEQFF. The CDR3 DNA is TGTGCCAGCTCACCAGGGACAGATGGCAATGAGCAGTTCTTC.

The gene calls are TRBV12-5 and TRBJ1-4; D possibly corresponds to TRBD1 (5 bases). The germline V and J ends were trimmed by 6 bases and 8 bases, with 19 bases remaining between them. Germline-derived CDR1 and CDR2 are LGHNT and FRNRAP. This CDR3 contains 15 residues. For the CDR3, the DNA is TGTGCTAGTGGCAAGGGGACTCTGGAACGAGAAAAACTGTTTTTT. This sequence encodes CASGKGTLEREKLFF.

This chain joins TRBV28 and TRBJ1-2, with D maybe TRBD1 (5 bases). The V and J ends lost 6 bases and 1 base respectively, with 15 bases between them. This CDR3 is 15 amino acids long. The germline V gene has CDR1 MDHEN and CDR2 SYDVKM. CDR3 DNA: TGTGCCAGCAGGGTCTCGGGGGGTTATAACTATGGCTACACCTTC. This encodes CASRVSGGYNYGYTF.

The chain recombines TRBV5-1 with TRBJ2-7, with 7 bases matching TRBD2. The CDR3 spans 15 residues. Germline lookup yields CDR1 SGHRS and CDR2 YFSETQ. Losses at the gene ends were 6 bases for V and 4 bases for J; bases not matched to a gene: 13. CDR3 sequence (DNA): TGCGCCAGCAAAAAAGCGGAGGGAGGGGCTTACGAGCAGTACTTC. Translation: CASKKAEGGAYEQYF.

The V gene is TRBV7-8, the J gene TRBJ1-2; 8 nucleotides match TRBD1. V shed 5 bases and J 2 bases; nucleotides not matched to a gene: 4. Germline V gene lookup returns CDR1 SGHVS and CDR2 FQNEAQ. The CDR3 is 14 residues long. CDR3 region: CASSPWTGNYGYTF. In DNA form, the CDR3 reads TGTGCCAGCAGCCCGTGGACAGGGAACTATGGCTACACCTTC.

The V call is TRBV27, the J call TRBJ1-1, with 7 bases fitting TRBD1. CDR1 and CDR2 from the germline V gene are MNHEY and SMNVEV (reference sequence). The CDR3 is made up of 15 amino acids. With 5 bases clipped from V and 1 base from J, the junction kept 7 bases outside the gene matches. CDR3 amino acids: CASSLTGTANTEAFF. The CDR3 DNA reads TGTGCCAGCAGTCTAACCGGGACAGCGAACACTGAAGCTTTCTTT.

The chain recombines TRBV11-2 with TRBJ2-7, with 7 positions matching TRBD2. V lost 5 bases and J lost 2; bases outside the gene matches: 6. From germline, CDR1 is SGHAT and CDR2 FQNNGV. There are 14 residues in the CDR3. The CDR3 is CASSRAGPAYEQYF. CDR3 DNA sequence: TGTGCCAGCAGCCGAGCGGGACCCGCCTACGAGCAGTACTTC.

This chain uses TRBV3-1 (or the pseudogene TRBV3-2) with TRBJ1-6; 9 bases map to TRBD1. Trimming at V came to 5 bases and at J to 10 bases, leaving 6 bases not matched to a gene. The CDR3 has 14 residues. The germline V gene has CDR1 LGHDT and CDR2 YNNKEL (reference sequence). Here the CDR3 DNA reads TGTGCCAGCAGCTTAGGGACAGGGCAATCACCCCTCCACTTT. This encodes CASSLGTGQSPLHF.

This sequence joins TRBV3-1 (or the pseudogene TRBV3-2) and TRBJ2-5; D is possibly TRBD1 (5 bases). This CDR3 is 14 amino acids long. Trimming removed 5 bases at V and 3 bases at J, with 13 bases between. Per germline, CDR1 LGHDT and CDR2 YNNKEL (reference sequence). The CDR3 loop reads CASSYKVREETQYF. The CDR3, as DNA: TGTGCCAGCAGCTACAAGGTCAGGGAAGAGACCCAGTACTTC.

Only a few counts were recorded for this clone. The V call is TRBV4-2, the J call TRBJ1-2; D is undetermined. The CDR3 has 15 amino acids. Germline V gene sequence: CDR1 LGHNA, CDR2 YNFKEQ. With 1 base removed from V and 1 base from J, the gap between germline ends came to 10 bases. As DNA, the CDR3 is TGTGCCAGCAGCCAAGCGGGAGTCGTTAACTATGGCTACACCTTC. Protein product: CASSQAGVVNYGYTF.

This clone has more than one count but fewer than ten. V is TRBV6-5 and J is TRBJ1-1; D may be TRBD1 (6 bases). From germline, CDR1 is MNHEY and CDR2 SVGAGI. V was cut by 5 bases and J by 5 bases, with 15 bases left in between. This CDR3 has 14 amino acids. The DNA for the CDR3 is TGTGCCAGCAGTCAGATGACAGGTGGGACTGAAGCTTTCTTT. This encodes CASSQMTGGTEAFF.

This clone was observed a few times. V and J are TRBV6-5 and TRBJ2-7; weak D call: TRBD1 (6 bases). This CDR3 has 15 amino acids. Germline CDR1 and CDR2: MNHEY and SVGAGI. V was shortened by 5 bases and J by 2 bases, with 16 bases between the two germline ends. CDR3 sequence: CASSTQGSFAYEQYF. CDR3 sequence (DNA): TGTGCCAGCAGTACACAGGGCTCCTTTGCCTACGAGCAGTACTTC.

The J gene is TRBJ2-3, the V gene TRBV9; 9 bases match TRBD2. Germline values: CDR1 SGDLS, CDR2 YYNGEE. The CDR3 runs 16 residues. V was clipped by 0 bases and J by 7 bases; unmatched bases: 9. CDR3 in amino acids: CASSVGGSGSGNTQYF. The CDR3 DNA sequence: TGTGCCAGCAGCGTAGGTGGTAGCGGGAGTGGTAATACGCAGTATTTT.